Included here is one TCR beta chain sequence, with context. The data originate from a study of blood T cell repertoires in COVID-19. Across the whole study: COVID-19 samples, acute and convalescent, were from the United States, Italy and Spain. PBMCs, B-cell-depleted T cells, or T cells were the source of the cDNA or gDNA that made up the material.

Authors' methods: From reference gene primer amplification, estimates of nucleated cell counts were derived. Sequencing used immunoSEQ multiplex PCR; TCRdb keeps in-frame clones, though not all of them. Clone size and the V and J calls come from that table; the DNA yielded D and trimming. The profile covers about 130,000 clones, with around 83% appearing a single time and 10% to 15% taken by the ten largest. The ends lost 3 bases at V and 4 bases at J; junction bases unmatched: 6. CDR1 is LGHDT, CDR2 YNNKEL, per germline (reference sequence). This CDR3 has 15 residues. The TCR sequence derives from a man aged 60 to 75 with acute or convalescent COVID-19. The sample was peripheral blood. The rearrangement uses TRBV3-1 (or the pseudogene TRBV3-2) and TRBJ2-1; 7 nucleotides line up with TRBD1. In DNA, the CDR3 is TGTGCCAGCAGCCACCGGGACAGATTATACAATGAGCAGTTCTTC. Residues: CASSHRDRLYNEQFF.